This T cell receptor (beta chain) was observed in a study of CD8+ T cells in alopecia areata. CDR3 size: 14 residues. Trimming took off 2 bases at V and 9 bases at J, with 13 bases between the two ends. The V gene's germline CDR1 is LNHNV and CDR2 YYDKDF (reference sequence). RNA extraction was followed by reverse transcription into cDNA, which acted as the sequencing template. The protocol was immunoSEQ multiplex PCR, while the TCRdb copy is restricted to in-frame clones and leaves out a portion. The repertoire holds approximately 30,000 clones, with roughly half as singletons. The sequence derives from a human donor with alopecia areata. The rearrangement links TRBV15 to TRBJ2-2; possibly TRBD1 for D (5 bases). The sequenced sample consisted of NKG2D-high CD8+ T cells sorted from blood. CDR3: CATSRSTVLRELFF. The CDR3 nucleotides are TGTGCCACCAGCAGATCGACAGTCCTCCGGGAGCTGTTTTTT.